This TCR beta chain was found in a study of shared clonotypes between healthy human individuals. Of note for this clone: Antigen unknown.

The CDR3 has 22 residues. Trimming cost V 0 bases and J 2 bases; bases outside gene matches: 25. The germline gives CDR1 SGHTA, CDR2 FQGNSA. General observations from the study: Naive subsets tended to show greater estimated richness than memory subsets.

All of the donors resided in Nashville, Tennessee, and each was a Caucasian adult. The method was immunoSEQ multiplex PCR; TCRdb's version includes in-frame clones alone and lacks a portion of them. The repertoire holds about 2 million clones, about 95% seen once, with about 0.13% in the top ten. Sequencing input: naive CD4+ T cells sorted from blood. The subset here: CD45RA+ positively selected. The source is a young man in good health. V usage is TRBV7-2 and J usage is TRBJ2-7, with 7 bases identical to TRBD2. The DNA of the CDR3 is TGTGCCAGCAGCTTAGCTGGTTTCGACGGGAGGAGTATGGGGGGTCACCCCTACGAGCAGTACTTC. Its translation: CASSLAGFDGRSMGGHPYEQYF. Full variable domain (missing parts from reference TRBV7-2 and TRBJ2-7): GAGVSQSPSNKVTEKGKDVELRCDPISGHTALYWYRQSLGQGLEFLIYFQGNSAPDKSGLPSDRFSAERTGGSVSTLTIQRTQQEDSAVYLCASSLAGFDGRSMGGHPYEQYFGPGTRLTVT.